Below, 24 T cell receptor beta chains from the same sample are listed, as sequenced in a study of CD8 T cells in ankylosing spondylitis. TCRdb analysed the 5' RACE reads with MiXCR anew, one entry per CDR3 protein. The data contain 300,000 to 350,000 distinct CDR3 sequences, about 15% of them seen just once; the ten biggest clones take up approximately 1.1%. What was sequenced was blood, either unsorted or a sorted T cell fraction (not recorded which). The receptors stem from a male donor with ankylosing spondylitis or in good health (not recorded which).

This clonotype was counted a few times. The chain carries TRBV6-5 and TRBJ1-2; D perhaps matches TRBD1 (6 bases). Germline CDR1 and CDR2: MNHEY and SVGAGI. CDR3 length equals 12 residues. The germline V and J ends were trimmed by 5 bases and 10 bases, with 14 bases remaining between them. The CDR3 is CASSASRTVYTF. CDR3 DNA: TGTGCCAGCAGTGCCTCTCGGACAGTCTACACCTTC.

The DNA for the CDR3 is TGCAGTGCCCCGCGCCCGGACGGAATACAAGAGACCCAGTACTTC. As protein: CSAPRPDGIQETQYF. The chain uses TRBV20-1 and TRBJ2-5; D ambiguous. Germline CDR1 is DFQATT and CDR2 is SNEGSKA (reference sequence). The V end was cut by 6 bases, the J end by 2 bases, with 19 bases between. The CDR3 extends over 15 amino acids.

The V gene is TRBV10-3, the J gene TRBJ2-7, with D perhaps TRBD1 or TRBD2 (9 bases each). The CDR3 covers 17 residues. Germline CDR1 ENHRY, CDR2 SYGVKD. V was shortened by 10 bases and J by 3 bases, with 28 bases between the two germline ends. CDR3 bases: TGTGCCACCTCCGGGACAGGGAAGGCTAGCGGGAACTACGAGCAGTACTTC. Residues: CATSGTGKASGNYEQYF.

The chain has TRBV11-3 and TRBJ1-2; TRBD1 matches 7 bases. CDR3 length: 12 residues. After removal of 5 bases from V and 8 bases from J, the junction contained 5 bases not matched to a gene. Germline CDR1 and CDR2: SGHNT and YENEEA. The CDR3 region has the DNA TGTGCCAGCAGCCCCTCGACAGGGGGCTACACCTTC. Protein: CASSPSTGGYTF.

This rearrangement joins TRBV24-1 to TRBJ1-6; 9 nucleotides agree with TRBD1. Germline CDR1 KGHDR, CDR2 SFDVKD. The CDR3 is made up of 15 amino acids. The V gene end was trimmed by 4 bases and the J gene end by 10 bases; junction bases not matched to a gene: 7. The CDR3 reads CATSEKGQGESPLHF. The CDR3 DNA sequence: TGTGCCACCAGTGAGAAGGGACAGGGAGAATCACCCCTCCACTTT.

This clonotype has at least ten counts. The DNA for the CDR3 is TGTGCCAGCAGCTACAGGGGGATGAACACTGAAGCTTTCTTT. Its protein is CASSYRGMNTEAFF. The V and J genes are TRBV12-3 or TRBV12-4 and TRBJ1-1, with 8 positions matching TRBD1. CDR3 size: 14 residues. Trimming at V came to 6 bases and at J to 0 bases, leaving 3 bases not matched to a gene.

The chain combines TRBV5-1 with TRBJ2-1, with D possibly called TRBD1 or TRBD2 (7 bases each). This CDR3 comprises 17 residues. In germline, CDR1 is SGHRS, CDR2 YFSETQ. V lost 4 bases, J lost 9 bases, and 26 bases lay in between. As DNA, the CDR3 is TGCGCCAGCAGCCCGGGGGAGGGGGCCAGTCTGGCCATTGAGCAGTTCTTC. Translating gives CASSPGEGASLAIEQFF.

This clonotype was found many times. V and J are TRBV12-3 or TRBV12-4 and TRBJ2-1, with 9 bases that match TRBD2. This CDR3 has 15 amino acids. V trimming: 7 bases; J trimming: 8 bases; junction bases outside the gene matches: 12. In DNA form, the CDR3 reads TGTGCCAGCACCCCACAGCGGGAGGTCGGCTATGAGCAGTTCTTC. It encodes CASTPQREVGYEQFF.

This clonotype was seen a handful of times. The rearrangement links TRBV7-9 to TRBJ2-7; a weak D match, TRBD2 (6 bases). Trimming pared 5 bases from V and 3 bases from J, leaving 20 bases between. The CDR3 sequence is 16 residues long. Germline values: CDR1 SEHNR, CDR2 FQNEAQ (reference sequence). CDR3 loop: CASSIGVGRGNYEQYF. CDR3 coding DNA: TGTGCCAGCAGCATAGGGGTCGGGCGGGGAAACTACGAGCAGTACTTC.

For this clonotype: The junction departs from germline at one end; a sequencing error may be responsible. The gene calls are TRBV29-1 and TRBJ2-7; TRBD1 might be the D (6 bases). This CDR3 is built from 8 residues. Germline V lookup: CDR1 SQVTM, CDR2 ANQGSEA. The DNA for the CDR3 is TGCAGCGTTGCGAGACAGGCCTTC. Its translation is CSVARQAF.

This clonotype was counted at least ten times. The rearrangement links TRBV18 to TRBJ1-5; the match to TRBD1 covers 8 bases. Germline CDR1 KGHSH, CDR2 LQKENI. After removal of 3 bases from V and 7 bases from J, the junction contained 5 bases not matched to a gene. This CDR3 has 14 residues. This CDR3 reads CASSPSDRVQPQHF. Here the CDR3 DNA reads TGTGCCAGCTCACCTTCGGACAGGGTCCAGCCCCAGCATTTT.

This clonotype was counted ten times or more. The V call is TRBV6-1, the J call TRBJ2-2; D is ambiguous. Germline V gene sequence: CDR1 MNHNS, CDR2 SASEGT. V was pared by 5 bases and J by 4 bases, with 8 bases between. The CDR3 has 13 amino acids. CDR3 sequence reads: CASSRDITGELFF. The DNA for the CDR3 is TGTGCCAGCAGTCGCGATATCACCGGGGAGCTGTTTTTT.

In this sample, this clonotype turned up a few times. The rearrangement joins TRBV10-3 to TRBJ2-2; 10 positions agree with TRBD2. Germline CDR1 ENHRY, CDR2 SYGVKD. This CDR3 is built from 17 residues. Germline trimming cut 2 bases from V and 6 bases from J; bases unmatched to any gene: 9. CDR3 sequence: CAISEGPSGRAAGELFF. The CDR3 coding sequence is TGTGCCATCAGTGAGGGCCCAAGCGGGAGGGCCGCCGGGGAGCTGTTTTTT.

This CDR3 is CASSLVREDRELFF. The DNA of the CDR3 is TGTGCCAGCAGCTTAGTGCGGGAGGATCGGGAGCTGTTTTTT. V is TRBV7-9 and J is TRBJ2-2; 8 bases fit TRBD2. Unmatched junction bases numbered 4, after V lost 1 base and J lost 9 bases. The CDR3 loop spans 14 amino acids. Looked up from germline, CDR1 is SEHNR and CDR2 is FQNEAQ (reference sequence).

This clonotype was detected a few times. The chain couples TRBV19 to TRBJ1-5; D is unresolved. This CDR3 comprises 14 residues. Germline-derived CDR1 and CDR2 are LNHDA and SQIVND (reference sequence). Trimming shortened V by 3 bases and J by 1 base, and 7 bases separated the two germline ends. The CDR3 DNA follows: TGTGCCAGTAGTATGGCGGGGAGCAATCAGCCCCAGCATTTT. Residues: CASSMAGSNQPQHF. The complete variable domain, with remaining parts taken from reference TRBV19 and TRBJ1-5, reads DGGITQSPKYLFRKEGQNVTLSCEQNLNHDAMYWYRQDPGQGLRLIYYSQIVNDFQKGDIAEGYSVSREKKESFPLTVTSAQKNPTAFYLCASSMAGSNQPQHFGDGTRLSIL.

This clonotype is medium-sized (0.01 to 0.1%) in the sample. This sequence joins TRBV3-1 and TRBJ2-1; D unclear. Trimming removed 3 bases from V and 5 bases from J, with 14 bases in between. This CDR3 spans 15 amino acids. Germline values: CDR1 LGHDT, CDR2 YNNKEL (reference sequence). The CDR3 loop reads CASSHSDQWNNEQFF. In DNA, the CDR3 is TGTGCCAGCAGCCACTCGGACCAATGGAACAATGAGCAGTTCTTC.

This clonotype has at least ten counts. The V gene is TRBV20-1, the J gene TRBJ2-7; TRBD2 matches 10 bases. This CDR3 is built from 16 residues. CDR1 is DFQATT, CDR2 SNEGSKA, per germline (reference sequence). J lost 4 bases, V lost 0 bases, and 9 bases had no gene match. CDR3 sequence reads: CSARDAGASGGYEQYF. For the CDR3, the DNA is TGCAGTGCTAGAGATGCAGGGGCTAGCGGGGGTTACGAGCAGTACTTC.

J is TRBJ1-1 and V is TRBV6-2 or TRBV6-3, with 10 bases aligning to TRBD1. This CDR3 contains 15 residues. Trimming removed 6 bases from V and 4 bases from J; junction bases left unmatched: 8. From germline, CDR1 is MNHEY and CDR2 SVGEGT. The CDR3 DNA follows: TGTGCCAGCAGGTCGACAGGGGGCGGTTTCACTGAAGCTTTCTTT. This gives the protein CASRSTGGGFTEAFF.

The table lists this clonotype with a few counts. V gene TRBV12-3 or TRBV12-4 combines with J gene TRBJ2-5, with D perhaps given as TRBD1 or TRBD2 (6 bases each). CDR3 length: 17 residues. V lost 6 bases to trimming and J lost 1 base, with 21 bases between them. CDR3 in amino acids: CASSSNHGGLIQETQYF. CDR3 bases: TGTGCCAGCAGCTCGAACCACGGGGGCCTAATCCAAGAGACCCAGTACTTC.

This clonotype came up many times. The J gene is TRBJ2-5, the V gene TRBV28; 8 bases align to TRBD1. This CDR3 is built from 16 residues. The junction had 13 bases not matched to a gene; V was cut back by 6 bases and J by 4 bases. Germline lookup yields CDR1 MDHEN and CDR2 SYDVKM. The CDR3 spells CASSPQGWTGRETQYF. The CDR3 DNA reads TGTGCCAGCAGCCCCCAGGGATGGACAGGGAGAGAGACCCAGTACTTC.

This clonotype was seen more than once but under ten times. The rearrangement links TRBV7-2 to TRBJ1-5; TRBD1 matches 8 bases. Looked up from germline, CDR1 is SGHTA and CDR2 is FQGNSA. Trimming cost V 5 bases and J 5 bases; bases outside gene matches: 8. There are 15 residues in the CDR3. This CDR3 reads CASSLGDRRDQPQHF. The CDR3 bases are TGTGCCAGCAGCCTCGGGGACAGGAGGGATCAGCCCCAGCATTTT.

The genes are TRBV5-6 and TRBJ1-1; D may be TRBD1 (5 bases). V gave up 4 bases and J gave up 6 bases, with 19 bases separating them. The CDR3 consists of 15 residues. Germline CDR1 is SGHDT and CDR2 is YYEEEE. The CDR3 region has the DNA TGTGCCAGCAGCCCCCCGTGGGGGAAAAGAGCTGAAGCTTTCTTT. Its protein is CASSPPWGKRAEAFF.

CDR3 in amino acids: CASEEGETQYF. The CDR3 DNA is TGTGCCAGTGAGGAGGGGGAGACCCAGTACTTC. This chain connects TRBV19 to TRBJ2-5; D possibly corresponds to TRBD2 (6 bases). With 8 bases removed from V and 5 bases from J, the gap between germline ends came to 9 bases. The germline gives CDR1 LNHDA, CDR2 SQIVND (reference sequence). The CDR3 totals 11 residues.

This chain links TRBV5-1 with TRBJ2-3; TRBD2 aligns across 8 bases. This CDR3 region has 16 residues. Trimming took 1 base from V and 3 from J; bases not matched to a gene: 7. Germline CDR1 and CDR2: SGHRS and YFSETQ. The DNA for the CDR3 is TGCGCCAGCAGCTTGATAGCGGGAAGGTTTACAGATACGCAGTATTTT. Translating gives CASSLIAGRFTDTQYF.